The 28 T cell receptor beta chains presented below share a single source sample, sequenced in a study of T cell responses to AZD1222 COVID-19 vaccine. Sequenced by immunoSEQ multiplex PCR; TCRdb stores in-frame clones only, minus some. The table lists fewer than 200,000 clones, more than 90% of them singletons, with about 3% in the top ten. The sequencing here drew on peripheral blood, taken on day 0 of AZD1222 vaccination. All receptors come from an adult in good health.

The V call is TRBV19, the J call TRBJ1-5; no clear D gene. The V gene lost 3 bases and the J gene lost 0 bases, with 9 bases spanning the gap. Germline loops: CDR1 LNHDA, CDR2 SQIVND (reference sequence). This CDR3 comprises 15 residues. In nucleotides, the CDR3 is TGTGCCAGTAGTATCTTGGGTAGTAGCAATCAGCCCCAGCATTTT. Its protein product is CASSILGSSNQPQHF.

The V and J genes are TRBV11-2 and TRBJ1-2; the match to TRBD1 covers 7 bases. V shed 7 bases, J shed 5 bases, and the junction held 7 bases outside the gene matches. This CDR3 spans 13 amino acids. Germline-derived CDR1 and CDR2 are SGHAT and FQNNGV. In DNA, the CDR3 is TGTGCCAGCACAGGACAGGCCGGTTATGGCTACACCTTC. Amino acid sequence: CASTGQAGYGYTF.

The chain employs TRBV5-1 and TRBJ2-7; 9 nucleotides match TRBD1. The CDR3 has 14 residues. V gave up 1 base and J gave up 5 bases; unmatched junction bases: 4. Germline V gene data show CDR1 as SGHRS and CDR2 as YFSETQ. CDR3 coding DNA: TGCGCCAGCAGCTTGCTACAGGGGGCCAACGAGCAGTACTTC. Translation: CASSLLQGANEQYF.

The V gene is TRBV19, the J gene TRBJ1-1; no reliable D call. V was clipped by 6 bases and J by 2 bases, with 13 bases between them. This CDR3 spans 14 amino acids. The germline V gene has CDR1 LNHDA and CDR2 SQIVND (reference sequence). The CDR3 reads CASRDQSSNTEAFF. The CDR3 DNA reads as TGTGCCAGTAGGGACCAGAGCAGTAACACTGAAGCTTTCTTT.

This clone has a single count. The chain has TRBV9 and TRBJ1-1, with 7 bases identical to TRBD1. Germline CDR1 reads SGDLS; CDR2 reads YYNGEE. V shed 1 base, J shed 0 bases, and the junction held 9 bases outside the gene matches. The CDR3 totals 17 residues. The CDR3 nucleotides read TGTGCCAGCAGCGTACTCGACAGGGAGGGGATGAACACTGAAGCTTTCTTT. Encoded protein: CASSVLDREGMNTEAFF. Complete variable domain (other parts from reference TRBV9 and TRBJ1-1): DSGVTQTPKHLITATGQRVTLRCSPRSGDLSVYWYQQSLDQGLQFLIQYYNGEERAKGNILERFSAQQFPDLHSELNLSSLELGDSALYFCASSVLDREGMNTEAFFGQGTRLTVV.

The chain combines TRBV27 with TRBJ1-2, with D possibly TRBD1 on 5 matching bases. CDR3 length equals 15 residues. Germline lookup yields CDR1 MNHEY and CDR2 SMNVEV (reference sequence). V lost 5 bases and J 3 bases, leaving 16 bases between the germline ends. The DNA of the CDR3 is TGTGCCAGCAGTCCCTTGGGGGTCCCCGACTATGGCTACACCTTC. As protein: CASSPLGVPDYGYTF.

The chain employs TRBV19 and TRBJ1-1; D gene ambiguous. The germline CDR1 and CDR2 sequences are LNHDA and SQIVND (reference sequence). The CDR3 sequence is 14 residues long. Trimming left V 3 bases short and J 5 bases short, with 13 bases between. CDR3 sequence reads: CASSIRGAGTEAFF. The CDR3 nucleotides read TGTGCCAGTAGTATCCGGGGTGCGGGGACTGAAGCTTTCTTT.

The chain joins TRBV7-9 to TRBJ2-2; 7 bases match TRBD1. The CDR3 length is 13 residues. CDR1 is SEHNR, CDR2 FQNEAQ, per germline (reference sequence). V lost 3 bases and J lost 6; bases outside the gene matches: 1. The CDR3 reads CASSFDRAGELFF. The CDR3 DNA sequence: TGTGCCAGCAGCTTTGACAGGGCCGGGGAGCTGTTTTTT.

This chain's CDR3 is CASSLVGFESQYF. The DNA for the CDR3 is TGTGCCAGTAGCCTTGTGGGGTTCGAGTCCCAGTACTTC. The V and J genes are TRBV19 and TRBJ2-5; D remains ambiguous. CDR3 length: 13 residues. Trimming took off 6 bases at V and 9 bases at J, with 17 bases between the two ends. Germline assignment: CDR1 LNHDA and CDR2 SQIVND (reference sequence). Filled out from reference TRBV19 and TRBJ2-5, the complete variable domain reads DGGITQSPKYLFRKEGQNVTLSCEQNLNHDAMYWYRQDPGQGLRLIYYSQIVNDFQKGDIAEGYSVSREKKESFPLTVTSAQKNPTAFYLCASSLVGFESQYFGPGTRLLVL.

V is TRBV2 and J is TRBJ2-5, with 10 bases matching TRBD2. Germline trimming cut 4 bases from V and 3 bases from J; bases unmatched to any gene: 5. CDR3 length equals 15 residues. Per germline, CDR1 SNHLY and CDR2 FYNNEI. The CDR3 loop is CASSVGLAVKETQYF. CDR3 DNA: TGTGCCAGCAGTGTAGGACTAGCGGTGAAAGAGACCCAGTACTTC.

The chain couples TRBV27 to TRBJ2-5, with TRBD1 as a possible D gene (6 bases). Trimming stripped 6 bases from V and 5 bases from J, with 16 bases between. The CDR3 runs 14 residues. In germline, CDR1 is MNHEY, CDR2 SMNVEV (reference sequence). The chain's CDR3 is CASSPQGTGETQYF. As DNA, the CDR3 is TGTGCCAGCAGCCCACAGGGTACAGGGGAGACCCAGTACTTC.

J is TRBJ1-1 and V is TRBV5-4; 9 bases are shared with TRBD1. Germline assignment: CDR1 SGHNT and CDR2 YYREEE (reference sequence). The CDR3 contains 17 residues. J was trimmed by 6 bases and V by 4 bases; bases with no gene match: 16. Written as DNA, the CDR3 is TGTGCCAGCAGCCCCGGAGGTCGGGACAGGGAGGTCGCTGAAGCTTTCTTT. Protein product: CASSPGGRDREVAEAFF.

The chain joins TRBV11-1 to TRBJ2-1; 8 nucleotides line up with TRBD2. CDR1 is SGHAT and CDR2 is FQDESV in the germline V gene (reference sequence). The V gene end was trimmed by 5 bases and the J gene end by 4 bases; junction bases not matched to a gene: 7. There are 15 residues in the CDR3. The CDR3 protein is CASSERESFYNEQFF. Here the CDR3 DNA reads TGTGCCAGCAGCGAGCGGGAGTCCTTTTACAATGAGCAGTTCTTC.

The chain couples TRBV12-5 to TRBJ1-2; no definite D call. Trimming left V 3 bases short and J 4 bases short, with 6 bases between. The length of the CDR3 is 12 residues. In germline, CDR1 is LGHNT, CDR2 FRNRAP. The CDR3 DNA is TGTGCTAGTGGTTTCGACGGCTATGGCTACACCTTC. Translation: CASGFDGYGYTF.

The V and J genes are TRBV12-5 and TRBJ2-5, with D possibly matching TRBD1 (5 bases). The CDR3 covers 14 residues. Germline lookup yields CDR1 LGHNT and CDR2 FRNRAP. V gave up 4 bases and J gave up 0 bases, with 9 bases separating them. The CDR3 region is CASGSNRYQETQYF. In nucleotides, the CDR3 is TGTGCTAGTGGTTCCAACAGGTACCAAGAGACCCAGTACTTC.

The chain couples TRBV11-2 to TRBJ1-6; unclear D gene. Between the trimmed V and J ends, which lost 4 bases and 8 bases, there was a span of 15 bases. Germline V gives CDR1 SGHAT, CDR2 FQNNGV. This CDR3 spans 15 amino acids. The CDR3 region has the DNA TGTGCCAGCAGCTCGCAGCGGGAACCCTATTCACCCCTCCACTTT. Translated: CASSSQREPYSPLHF.

The chain employs TRBV5-1 and TRBJ1-1, with 9 bases identical to TRBD1. From germline, CDR1 is SGHRS and CDR2 YFSETQ. The CDR3 runs to 15 residues. After removal of 3 bases from V and 0 bases from J, the junction contained 3 bases not matched to a gene. This CDR3 is CASSSDRGLNTEAFF. The CDR3 DNA is TGCGCCAGCAGCTCCGACAGGGGGTTGAACACTGAAGCTTTCTTT. The full variable domain, its missing parts supplied by reference TRBV5-1 and TRBJ1-1, is KAGVTQTPRYLIKTRGQQVTLSCSPISGHRSVSWYQQTPGQGLQFLFEYFSETQRNKGNFPGRFSGRQFSNSRSEMNVSTLELGDSALYLCASSSDRGLNTEAFFGQGTRLTVV.

The chain carries TRBV15 and TRBJ1-2; no definite D call. The CDR3 is made up of 13 amino acids. Germline CDR1 reads LNHNV; CDR2 reads YYDKDF (reference sequence). The ends were cut back, 0 bases at V and 7 bases at J, with 9 bases in the middle. The CDR3 here is CATSREPGVGYTF. The DNA of the CDR3 is TGTGCCACCAGCAGAGAGCCCGGGGTTGGCTACACCTTC.

Here the CDR3 reads CASRRSGVRGYGYTF. The CDR3 DNA sequence: TGTGCCAGTAGAAGAAGCGGAGTCAGAGGCTATGGCTACACCTTC. This chain connects TRBV19 to TRBJ1-2; no firm D call. Germline V CDR1 and CDR2: LNHDA, SQIVND (reference sequence). The length of the CDR3 is 15 residues. The ends were cut back, 6 bases at V and 4 bases at J, with 18 bases in the middle. Looking up the rest from reference TRBV19 and TRBJ1-2 gives the full variable domain: DGGITQSPKYLFRKEGQNVTLSCEQNLNHDAMYWYRQDPGQGLRLIYYSQIVNDFQKGDIAEGYSVSREKKESFPLTVTSAQKNPTAFYLCASRRSGVRGYGYTFGSGTRLTVV.

V is TRBV6-1 and J is TRBJ1-4; D may be TRBD1 (5 bases). Trimming stripped 3 bases from V and 4 bases from J, with 9 bases between. In germline, CDR1 is MNHNS, CDR2 SASEGT. CDR3 size: 14 residues. The DNA of the CDR3 is TGTGCCAGCAGTGAGAGGGACTTTAATGAAAAACTGTTTTTT. Protein: CASSERDFNEKLFF.

The chain recombines TRBV7-9 with TRBJ1-2; 9 positions agree with TRBD1. This CDR3 contains 16 residues. Per the germline V gene, CDR1 is SEHNR and CDR2 is FQNEAQ (reference sequence). J lost 2 bases, V lost 3 bases, and 7 bases had no gene match. CDR3 bases: TGTGCCAGCAGCTTTTTTGGACAGGGGACGAACTATGGCTACACCTTC. Translated: CASSFFGQGTNYGYTF.

Only a few counts were recorded for this clone. The chain combines TRBV20-1 with TRBJ1-5; TRBD1 is a possible D gene (5 bases). The CDR3 has 15 residues. V lost 3 bases and J 4 bases, leaving 16 bases between the germline ends. Germline values: CDR1 DFQATT, CDR2 SNEGSKA (reference sequence). CDR3: CSASPTEDPNQPQHF. In DNA, the CDR3 is TGCAGTGCTAGTCCGACAGAGGACCCTAATCAGCCCCAGCATTTT.

The chain carries TRBV3-1 (or the pseudogene TRBV3-2) and TRBJ1-1; 9 nucleotides align to TRBD1. The CDR3 is 10 residues long. The junction had 4 bases not matched to a gene; V was cut back by 8 bases and J by 12 bases. Germline V gene sequence: CDR1 LGHDT, CDR2 YNNKEL (reference sequence). This CDR3 is CASGTGSPFF. DNA for the CDR3: TGTGCCAGCGGGACAGGGAGTCCTTTCTTT.

The chain employs TRBV11-3 and TRBJ2-2, with D possibly being TRBD1 (5 bases). The germline V and J ends were trimmed by 3 bases and 4 bases, with 9 bases remaining between them. Per germline, CDR1 SGHNT and CDR2 YENEEA. This CDR3 has 14 residues. CDR3: CASSFGHLTGELFF. CDR3 coding DNA: TGTGCCAGCAGCTTTGGACACCTCACCGGGGAGCTGTTTTTT.

This clone was seen once. This chain joins TRBV6-5 and TRBJ2-1; possibly TRBD2 for D (7 bases). Trimming shortened V by 10 bases and J by 6 bases, and 16 bases separated the two germline ends. Germline loops: CDR1 MNHEY, CDR2 SVGAGI. This CDR3 region has 13 residues. CDR3 DNA sequence: TGTGCCACTCGCTCGGGGGGCGGCAATGAGCAGTTCTTC. This encodes CATRSGGGNEQFF.

The V and J genes are TRBV21-1 and TRBJ2-1; the table gives TRBD2 as D, unverified against the DNA. TRBV21-1 is noted as a pseudogene. CDR3 length: 17 amino acids. The DNA of the CDR3 is TGTGCCAGCAGCAACCCTTTGGAAAGCGGGGGTTACAATGAGCAGTTCTTC. It is translated as CASSNPLESGGYNEQFF.

This sequence joins TRBV2 and TRBJ1-1; 8 positions agree with TRBD1. Germline CDR1 and CDR2: SNHLY and FYNNEI. This CDR3 is built from 14 residues. V lost 6 bases and J lost 4; bases outside the gene matches: 7. CDR3 coding DNA: TGTGCCAGCAGGTTGACAGGGGAAGGCACTGAAGCTTTCTTT. As protein: CASRLTGEGTEAFF.

The chain employs TRBV5-1 and TRBJ1-4; no clear D gene. V was clipped by 4 bases and J by 0 bases, with 13 bases between them. Looked up from germline, CDR1 is SGHRS and CDR2 is YFSETQ. The CDR3 has 16 residues. The CDR3 nucleotides read TGCGCCAGCAGCGAGAACTCTAGATCAACTAATGAAAAACTGTTTTTT. Translated: CASSENSRSTNEKLFF.